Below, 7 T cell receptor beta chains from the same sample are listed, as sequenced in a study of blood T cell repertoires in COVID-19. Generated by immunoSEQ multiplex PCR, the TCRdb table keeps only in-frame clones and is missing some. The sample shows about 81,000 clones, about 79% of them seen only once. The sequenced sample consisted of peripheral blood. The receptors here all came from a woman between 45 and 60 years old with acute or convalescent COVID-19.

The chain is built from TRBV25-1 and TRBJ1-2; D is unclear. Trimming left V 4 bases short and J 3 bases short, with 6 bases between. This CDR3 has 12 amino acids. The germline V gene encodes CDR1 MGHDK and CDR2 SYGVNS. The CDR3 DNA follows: TGTGCCAGCAGTGGTCAGTACTATGGCTACACCTTC. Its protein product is CASSGQYYGYTF.

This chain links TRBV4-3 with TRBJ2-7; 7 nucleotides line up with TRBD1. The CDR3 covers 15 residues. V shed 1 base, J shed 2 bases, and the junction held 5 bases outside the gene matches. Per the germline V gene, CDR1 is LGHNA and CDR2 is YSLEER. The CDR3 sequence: CASSQGYRGTYEQYF. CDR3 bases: TGCGCCAGCAGCCAAGGTTACAGGGGAACCTACGAGCAGTACTTC.

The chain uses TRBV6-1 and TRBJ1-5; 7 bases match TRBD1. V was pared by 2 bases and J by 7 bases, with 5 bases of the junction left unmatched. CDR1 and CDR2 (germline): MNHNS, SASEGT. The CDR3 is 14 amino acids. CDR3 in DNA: TGTGCCAGCAGTGAAAGAGGGGGCGCACAGCCCCAGCATTTT. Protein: CASSERGGAQPQHF.

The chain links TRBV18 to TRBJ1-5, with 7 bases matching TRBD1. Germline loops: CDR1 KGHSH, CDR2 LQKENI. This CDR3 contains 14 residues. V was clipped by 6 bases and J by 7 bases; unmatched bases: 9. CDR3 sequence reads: CASSLRGVGQPQHF. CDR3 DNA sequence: TGTGCCAGCTCCCTCAGGGGGGTGGGGCAGCCCCAGCATTTT.

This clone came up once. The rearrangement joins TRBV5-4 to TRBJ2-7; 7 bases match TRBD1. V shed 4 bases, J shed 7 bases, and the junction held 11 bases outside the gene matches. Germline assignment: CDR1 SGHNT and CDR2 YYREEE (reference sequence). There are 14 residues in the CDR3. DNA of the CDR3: TGTGCCAGCAGCGAGAAGACAGGGATGGATGAGCAGTACTTC. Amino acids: CASSEKTGMDEQYF.

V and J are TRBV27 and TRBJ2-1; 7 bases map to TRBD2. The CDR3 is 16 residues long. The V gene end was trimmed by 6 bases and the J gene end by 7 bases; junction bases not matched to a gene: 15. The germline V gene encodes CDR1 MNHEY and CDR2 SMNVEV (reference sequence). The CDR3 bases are TGTGCCAGCAGGACCCTTGGGGGGGGTCCTTGGAATGAGCAGTTCTTC. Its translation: CASRTLGGGPWNEQFF.

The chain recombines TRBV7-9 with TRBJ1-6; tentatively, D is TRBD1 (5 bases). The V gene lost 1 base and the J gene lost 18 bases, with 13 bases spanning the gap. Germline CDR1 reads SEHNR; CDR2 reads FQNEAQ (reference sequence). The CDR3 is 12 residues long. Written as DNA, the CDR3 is TGTGCCAGCAGCTTAGAATCAGGCAGGGCCCACTTT. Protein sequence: CASSLESGRAHF.